One sample yielded the 22 T cell receptor beta chains listed below, sequenced in a study of OX40 agonist ivuxolimab in advanced cancers. The method was immunoSEQ multiplex PCR; TCRdb's version includes in-frame clones alone and lacks a portion of them. The table records some 86,000 clones, around 84% of them present only once. Sequenced here: CD4+ or CD8+ T cells sorted from blood, sampled in a trial of the OX40 agonist ivuxolimab. All receptors derive from an adult with an advanced solid tumor such as melanoma, head and neck, liver or kidney cancer.

The chain recombines TRBV5-1 with TRBJ2-3, with D unclear. The V gene's germline CDR1 is SGHRS and CDR2 YFSETQ. The germline V and J ends were trimmed by 3 bases and 4 bases, with 9 bases remaining between them. The CDR3 has 13 amino acids. CDR3 sequence: CASSSSEADTQYF. The CDR3 DNA reads TGCGCCAGCAGCTCCTCAGAGGCAGATACGCAGTATTTT. Full variable domain (remainder filled in from reference TRBV5-1 and TRBJ2-3): KAGVTQTPRYLIKTRGQQVTLSCSPISGHRSVSWYQQTPGQGLQFLFEYFSETQRNKGNFPGRFSGRQFSNSRSEMNVSTLELGDSALYLCASSSSEADTQYFGPGTRLTVL.

V usage is TRBV10-3 and J usage is TRBJ2-5, with 9 positions matching TRBD1. Germline V gives CDR1 ENHRY, CDR2 SYGVKD. The CDR3 totals 14 residues. J lost 2 bases, V lost 6 bases, and 4 bases had no gene match. CDR3 in amino acids: CAIRMGQGQETQYF. CDR3 sequence (DNA): TGTGCCATCAGGATGGGACAGGGACAAGAGACCCAGTACTTC.

The rearrangement uses TRBV18 and TRBJ1-3; a possible D gene is TRBD1 (5 bases). The CDR3 has 16 amino acids. Trimming took 3 bases from V and 0 from J, leaving 12 bases between them. Germline CDR1 is KGHSH and CDR2 is LQKENI. The CDR3 protein is CASSPQTGSSGNTIYF. The CDR3 DNA follows: TGTGCCAGCTCACCGCAAACAGGCAGCTCTGGAAACACCATATATTTT.

CDR3 DNA sequence: TGTGCCTGGACCCCAGGGGGTAGCTCCTACAATGAGCAGTTCTTC. Translated: CAWTPGGSSYNEQFF. J is TRBJ2-1 and V is TRBV30, with 7 bases fitting TRBD1. Looked up from germline, CDR1 is GTSNPN and CDR2 is SVGIG (reference sequence). Trimming removed 4 bases from V and 0 bases from J; junction bases left unmatched: 6. The CDR3 consists of 15 residues. Based on the CDR3 plus reference TRBV30 and TRBJ2-1, the full variable domain is SQTIHQWPATLVQPVGSPLSLECTVEGTSNPNLYWYRQAAGRGLQLLFYSVGIGQISSEVPQNLSASRPQDRQFILSSKKLLLSDSGFYLCAWTPGGSSYNEQFFGPGTRLTVL.

This sequence joins TRBV4-3 and TRBJ2-5, with 7 bases lining up with TRBD1. V lost 5 bases and J lost 6; bases outside the gene matches: 6. CDR1 LGHNA and CDR2 YSLEER come from the germline V gene. This CDR3 comprises 13 residues. The DNA for the CDR3 is TGCGCCAGCAGCTATGGACAGGCCCAGACCCAGTACTTC. Translating gives CASSYGQAQTQYF.

V gene TRBV20-1 combines with J gene TRBJ2-7; no definite D call. Germline assignment: CDR1 DFQATT and CDR2 SNEGSKA (reference sequence). This CDR3 has 11 residues. V shed 3 bases and J shed 0 bases, with 3 bases lying between them. CDR3 amino acids: CSASDSYEQYF. The CDR3 bases are TGCAGTGCTAGCGACTCCTACGAGCAGTACTTC.

The CDR3: CASSLGAGQLLYNEQFF. In DNA form, the CDR3 reads TGTGCCAGCAGCTTAGGAGCGGGACAGCTTCTTTACAATGAGCAGTTCTTC. This rearrangement joins TRBV7-6 to TRBJ2-1; D assignment may be TRBD1 or TRBD2 (7 bases each). The CDR3 covers 17 residues. Germline V gene data show CDR1 as SGHVS and CDR2 as FNYEAQ. V lost 1 base and J 4 bases, leaving 17 bases between the germline ends.

The rearrangement uses TRBV7-8 and TRBJ1-3; a possible D gene is TRBD1 (5 bases). The CDR3 is 16 amino acids. CDR1 is SGHVS and CDR2 is FQNEAQ in the germline V gene. The V end lost 7 bases, the J end lost 4 bases, and 20 bases lay between the germline ends. CDR3 region: CASTTSGHGGGNTIYF. The CDR3 DNA reads TGTGCCAGCACCACTAGCGGACACGGAGGAGGAAACACCATATATTTT.

This rearrangement joins TRBV29-1 to TRBJ2-5; 10 bases map to TRBD1. This CDR3 comprises 16 residues. Germline V gene data show CDR1 as SQVTM and CDR2 as ANQGSEA. Losses at the gene ends were 5 bases for V and 1 base for J; bases not matched to a gene: 10. The CDR3: CSVPTWDRGFQETQYF. The CDR3 nucleotides are TGCAGCGTTCCGACCTGGGACAGGGGTTTCCAAGAGACCCAGTACTTC.

V is TRBV5-1 and J is TRBJ2-2; maybe TRBD2 (6 bases). CDR1 and CDR2 (germline): SGHRS, YFSETQ. This CDR3 is 14 amino acids long. The ends were cut back, 0 bases at V and 7 bases at J, with 10 bases in the middle. CDR3 residues: CASSLAQGGGELFF. The CDR3 DNA reads TGCGCCAGCAGCTTGGCCCAGGGAGGCGGGGAGCTGTTTTTT.

This chain links TRBV19 with TRBJ2-5, with D possibly being TRBD1 (7 bases). Germline V CDR1 and CDR2: LNHDA, SQIVND (reference sequence). The CDR3 sequence is 13 residues long. V dropped 3 bases and J dropped 9 bases, with 14 bases sitting between them. The CDR3 protein is CASSMEGQPAQYF. CDR3 sequence (DNA): TGTGCCAGTAGTATGGAGGGACAGCCGGCCCAGTACTTC.

The rearrangement uses TRBV25-1 and TRBJ2-7; the D is unclear. From germline, CDR1 is MGHDK and CDR2 SYGVNS. Trimming removed 1 base at V and 6 bases at J, with 10 bases between. The CDR3 totals 13 residues. CDR3 nucleotides: TGTGCCAGCAGTGAATTTGGCAGGACCGAGCAGTACTTC. Its protein is CASSEFGRTEQYF.

This chain links TRBV6-5 with TRBJ1-2; perhaps TRBD1 as D (5 bases). This CDR3 spans 14 amino acids. CDR1 is MNHEY and CDR2 is SVGAGI in the germline V gene. The V end lost 6 bases, the J end lost 10 bases, and 21 bases lay between the germline ends. CDR3 amino acids: CASRLTDGAGVYTF. The CDR3 bases are TGTGCCAGCAGACTTACGGACGGGGCTGGTGTCTACACCTTC.

The rearrangement links TRBV5-1 to TRBJ2-7; the match to TRBD2 covers 7 bases. Germline values: CDR1 SGHRS, CDR2 YFSETQ. J was trimmed by 5 bases and V by 0 bases; bases with no gene match: 8. The CDR3 is 15 residues long. The CDR3 DNA is TGCGCCAGCAGCTTGGGCGTTATAGGGAGGGACGAGCAGTACTTC. It is translated as CASSLGVIGRDEQYF.

This clone has more than one count but fewer than ten. The chain recombines TRBV9 with TRBJ1-5, with D possibly matching TRBD1 (5 bases). The V end was cut by 3 bases, the J end by 7 bases, with 14 bases between. Germline assignment: CDR1 SGDLS and CDR2 YYNGEE. This CDR3 region has 14 residues. CDR3 protein: CASSEGPGGQPQHF. In nucleotides, the CDR3 is TGTGCCAGCAGCGAAGGCCCCGGGGGGCAGCCCCAGCATTTT.

The chain joins TRBV5-1 to TRBJ1-5; 10 bases fit TRBD1. The CDR3 has 15 amino acids. Per germline, CDR1 SGHRS and CDR2 YFSETQ. J was trimmed by 5 bases and V by 4 bases; bases with no gene match: 6. CDR3 nucleotide sequence: TGCGCCAGCAGCCTGGGAGGGACAGGGGATCAGCCCCAGCATTTT. Protein product: CASSLGGTGDQPQHF.

The DNA of the CDR3 is TGTGCCAGCAGCGTAGGACTGGAGGGCTACGAGCAGTACTTC. Translated: CASSVGLEGYEQYF. J is TRBJ2-7 and V is TRBV9; D may be TRBD2 (6 bases). Germline V gene sequence: CDR1 SGDLS, CDR2 YYNGEE. CDR3 size: 14 residues. Deletions cut 0 bases from V and 3 bases from J, with 10 bases between.

This chain links TRBV11-2 with TRBJ2-1; D might be TRBD2 (6 bases). The CDR3 is 15 amino acids. Germline V gene lookup returns CDR1 SGHAT and CDR2 FQNNGV. V was clipped by 4 bases and J by 9 bases, with 19 bases between them. The CDR3 sequence is CASSSGTGRPGEQFF. The CDR3 DNA follows: TGTGCCAGCAGCTCAGGAACCGGGAGACCGGGTGAGCAGTTCTTC. Filled out from reference TRBV11-2 and TRBJ2-1, the complete variable domain reads EAGVAQSPRYKIIEKRQSVAFWCNPISGHATLYWYQQILGQGPKLLIQFQNNGVVDDSQLPKDRFSAERLKGVDSTLKIQPAKLEDSAVYLCASSSGTGRPGEQFFGPGTRLTVL.

V usage is TRBV6-5 and J usage is TRBJ1-6; the D gene is possibly TRBD1 (5 bases). Deletions cut 5 bases from V and 6 bases from J, with 11 bases between. The germline CDR1 and CDR2 sequences are MNHEY and SVGAGI. The CDR3 spans 14 residues. DNA of the CDR3: TGTGCCAGCAGTCGGGGGGTGATTAATTCACCCCTCCACTTT. The encoded protein is CASSRGVINSPLHF.

J is TRBJ2-5 and V is TRBV6-5; D possibly matches TRBD1 or TRBD2 (7 bases each). The DNA end is a closer match to TRBJ2-7, so the J assignment may be wrong. Germline V gene data show CDR1 as MNHEY and CDR2 as SVGAGI. The CDR3 is 13 residues long. CDR3 in amino acids: CASNRQGGNEQYF. The DNA of the CDR3 is TGTGCCAGCAACAGGCAGGGGGGGAACGAGCAGTACTTC.

The chain joins TRBV20-1 to TRBJ2-1; D not resolved. The CDR3 covers 11 residues. V was cut by 7 bases and J by 4 bases, with 8 bases left in between. Germline CDR1 is DFQATT and CDR2 is SNEGSKA (reference sequence). CDR3 protein: CSVLGYNEQFF. The CDR3 DNA sequence: TGCAGTGTTCTGGGTTACAATGAGCAGTTCTTC.

The rearrangement joins TRBV29-1 to TRBJ1-1; 9 nucleotides line up with TRBD1. The CDR3 runs 15 residues. The ends lost 0 bases at V and 4 bases at J; junction bases unmatched: 6. The germline gives CDR1 SQVTM, CDR2 ANQGSEA. In DNA, the CDR3 is TGCAGCGTTGAAGACAGGGACAGGGAGGGCACTGAAGCTTTCTTT. This gives the protein CSVEDRDREGTEAFF.